This record concerns one T cell receptor beta chain sequence. Antigen unknown. Using its own MiXCR run on the reads, TCRdb lists one record per CDR3 protein. The sample shows some 590,000 distinct CDR3 sequences, 35% to 50% of them seen only once. CDR1 and CDR2 (germline): DFQATT, SNEGSKA (reference sequence). The CDR3 has 14 residues. J was trimmed by 7 bases and V by 0 bases; bases with no gene match: 6. This entry is derived from a study of T cell repertoires in cytomegalovirus infection. Overall study context: The authors used CMV epitopes that were HLA-C-restricted (recently identified) and HLA-B-restricted (well studied). Matching HLA type and CMV infection were both indicated by public TCR beta signatures.

Overall study findings and caveats: Predominance within the ex vivo response was attributable to HLA-C-restricted CMV-specific TCR beta clonotypes.

This TCR derives from a human donor in good health (CMV status not recorded). Some clones in this sample may be carry-over from other donors' samples. The source material was cultured PBMCs, sampled from culture after CMV antigen stimulation. This chain joins TRBV20-1 and TRBJ2-1; 7 bases are shared with TRBD2. The CDR3 nucleotides are TGCAGTGCTAGAGATGGGCTAGCGGAAAATGAGCAGTTCTTC. Protein: CSARDGLAENEQFF.